The sequence of this TCR beta chain was determined in a study of blood T cell repertoires in COVID-19. At the level of the study: Specimens from acute and convalescent COVID-19 originated in the United States, Italy and Spain. Sources were T cells, B-cell-depleted T cells, or PBMCs; the material itself was cDNA or gDNA.

Methods used by the authors: The assay estimated nucleated cells by amplifying reference gene primers. Sequencing was performed with immunoSEQ multiplex PCR; in TCRdb, only in-frame clones are kept and a portion is missing. V, J and clone size are those of that table, while D and trimming were read from the DNA. The table includes roughly 100,000 clones, around 87% detected once. CDR1 is SGHDT, CDR2 YYEEEE, per germline. The junction had 5 bases not matched to a gene; V was cut back by 6 bases and J by 3 bases. This CDR3 has 13 residues. The gene calls are TRBV5-6 and TRBJ2-5; the match to TRBD1 covers 7 bases. This clonotype was sampled from a man aged 50-60 years with active or convalescent COVID-19. What was sequenced was peripheral blood. The CDR3 DNA reads as TGTGCCAGCATCTCAACAGGGGAAGAGACCCAGTACTTC. This encodes CASISTGEETQYF.